In this sample, the clone carrying this TCR beta chain turned up a few times. The entry originates in a study of blood T cells in healthy people across ages. Next came a second PCR, run for about 7 to 11 cycles, which used a sample-barcoded 5' primer along with a J-beta primer mix. Every cDNA molecule carried a tag from a template-switch adaptor bearing 12 random nucleotides. TCRdb passed the 5' RACE reads through MiXCR, listing each CDR3 protein once. The top ten clones hold approximately 3.6% of a sample with around 500,000 distinct CDR3 sequences, about 28% of them seen once. Germline CDR1 is MNHEY and CDR2 is SVGAGI. The trim removed 4 bases at V and 0 bases at J, leaving 4 bases unmatched. The CDR3 has 16 amino acids. Separately, the same data were catalogued under a study of T cells of mothers and their children. This second study notes: RNA that had been extracted went wholly into cDNA synthesis, at around 1.5 ug per 15 ul.

Material: blood. The TCR originated in a boy aged 2 to 10 in good health. The genes are TRBV6-5 and TRBJ2-5, with 11 bases matching TRBD2. The CDR3 coding sequence is TGTGCCAGCAGTTCCCGACTAGCGGGGTACCAAGAGACCCAGTACTTC. Translated: CASSSRLAGYQETQYF.